This TCR beta chain was identified in a study of OX40 agonist ivuxolimab in advanced cancers. Overall study: Patients received ivuxolimab, an intravenous treatment, every 2 weeks at 0.01 to 10 mg/kg. Partial responses were achieved by three patients, of whom one had hepatocellular carcinoma and two had cutaneous melanoma.

The CDR3 loop spans 14 amino acids. Trimming removed 4 bases from V and 0 bases from J, with 7 bases in between. Germline CDR1 reads SGHKS; CDR2 reads YYEKEE (reference sequence). Measured with immunoSEQ multiplex PCR; TCRdb has only the in-frame clones, and not every one. Of about 73,000 clones detected, around 85% appear once; the ten largest clones hold around 0.73%. The source of this sequence is an adult with an advanced solid tumor such as melanoma, head and neck, liver or kidney cancer. The chain joins TRBV5-5 to TRBJ1-4; D remains ambiguous. This material consisted of CD4+ or CD8+ T cells sorted from blood, taken in a trial of the OX40 agonist ivuxolimab. The CDR3 DNA sequence: TGTGCCAGCAGCCAGAGAGCAACTAATGAAAAACTGTTTTTT. Its translation: CASSQRATNEKLFF. Full variable domain (rest looked up from reference TRBV5-5 and TRBJ1-4): DAGVTQSPTHLIKTRGQQVTLRCSPISGHKSVSWYQQVLGQGPQFIFQYYEKEERGRGNFPDRFSARQFPNYSSELNVNALLLGDSALYLCASSQRATNEKLFFGSGTQLSVL.